The following is a TCR beta chain sequence with its context. These data are taken from a study of blood T cells in healthy people across ages. A second PCR of 7 to 11 cycles used a sample-barcoded 5' primer and a J-beta primer mix. Each CDR3 protein is one row after TCRdb ran MiXCR on the 5' RACE reads. This sample has 540,000 or so distinct CDR3 sequences, with 27% found just once. This CDR3 contains 13 residues. The germline gives CDR1 DFQATT, CDR2 SNEGSKA (reference sequence). J gave up 4 bases and V 5 bases, and 7 bases lay outside the gene matches. Ranging in age from about 6 to 100, the donors were healthy Caucasian individuals from Russia. No fewer than 5.5 micrograms of total RNA were isolated from every sample.

The chain combines TRBV20-1 with TRBJ2-7; 8 positions agree with TRBD2. This sequence was found in a woman in her 70s in good health. Sequenced input: blood. The chain's CDR3 is CSAGRGANYEQYF. In DNA form, the CDR3 reads TGCAGTGCTGGGCGGGGGGCGAATTACGAGCAGTACTTC.